Below are 22 T cell receptor beta chains sequenced from a single sample in a study of blood T cells in healthy people across ages. Primed by a sample-barcoded 5' primer and a J-beta primer mix, a second PCR proceeded for roughly 6 to 12 cycles. TCRdb ran MiXCR on the 5' RACE reads and lists one entry per CDR3 protein. Of more than 700,000 distinct CDR3 sequences in the sample, about 53% were seen once. Specimen: blood. The receptors here all came from a man at least 80 years old in good health.

The sample holds a few counts of this clonotype. The J gene is TRBJ2-7, the V gene TRBV20-1, with a weak D call TRBD2 (5 bases). Germline V lookup: CDR1 DFQATT, CDR2 SNEGSKA (reference sequence). Trimming removed 4 bases from V and 6 bases from J, with 13 bases in between. The CDR3 length is 12 residues. The DNA for the CDR3 is TGCAGTGCTACTACCCTCGGGGTCGAGCAGTACTTC. Protein: CSATTLGVEQYF.

This chain joins TRBV3-1 and TRBJ2-7; no clear D. Germline CDR1 and CDR2: LGHDT and YNNKEL (reference sequence). Trimming took off 6 bases at V and 5 bases at J, with 8 bases between the two ends. The CDR3 length is 11 residues. The CDR3 sequence is CASSLSHEQYF. The DNA of the CDR3 is TGTGCCAGCAGTCTAAGCCACGAGCAGTACTTC.

The chain carries TRBV6-1 and TRBJ2-4; 8 nucleotides match TRBD1. The J call may be mistaken, given a closer DNA end match to TRBJ2-7. Germline CDR1 and CDR2: MNHNS and SASEGT. The CDR3 extends over 14 amino acids. CDR3 DNA: TGTGCCAGCAGCGGACAGGGTCCTCCCTGCGAGCAGTACTTC. It translates to CASSGQGPPCEQYF.

In this sample, this clonotype turned up a few times. The genes are TRBV12-3 or TRBV12-4 and TRBJ2-3; D not certain. V was shortened by 1 base and J by 14 bases, with 16 bases between the two germline ends. The CDR3 is made up of 13 amino acids. The CDR3 protein is CASSLGGRRYAYF. CDR3 bases: TGTGCCAGCAGTTTAGGGGGTCGCAGATACGCGTATTTT.

This clonotype showed up just a few times. V and J are TRBV25-1 and TRBJ1-1, with TRBD1 matching over 8 bases. CDR3 length equals 15 residues. CDR1 and CDR2 (germline): MGHDK, SYGVNS. The ends lost 3 bases at V and 3 bases at J; junction bases unmatched: 6. The CDR3 coding sequence is TGTGCCAGCAGTGAGGCAGGCAGGGGGCACACTGAAGCTTTCTTT. Translation: CASSEAGRGHTEAFF.

Concerning this clonotype: Sequence at one end of the junction differs from germline and may be a read error. The chain combines TRBV6-5 with TRBJ1-6; TRBD1 matches 7 bases. CDR3 length: 15 residues. The germline CDR1 and CDR2 sequences are MNHEY and SVGAGI. The CDR3 DNA reads as TGTGCCGGCAGGACAGGCTGGAACTATAATTCACCCCTCCACTTT. This sequence encodes CAGRTGWNYNSPLHF.

The rearrangement joins TRBV20-1 to TRBJ1-2; 8 bases match TRBD1. Germline CDR1 is DFQATT and CDR2 is SNEGSKA (reference sequence). J was trimmed by 2 bases and V by 1 base; bases with no gene match: 3. This CDR3 is 14 amino acids long. CDR3 nucleotide sequence: TGCAGTGCTAGAGCCGGACAGGGAAACTATGGCTACACCTTC. The encoded protein is CSARAGQGNYGYTF.

The chain carries TRBV2 and TRBJ2-7; D not certain. This CDR3 spans 14 amino acids. V shed 1 base and J shed 5 bases, with 12 bases lying between them. Germline V gene sequence: CDR1 SNHLY, CDR2 FYNNEI. The DNA of the CDR3 is TGTGCCAGCAGTGAAGGGCAGGTGCTTAACGAGCAGTACTTC. Amino acids: CASSEGQVLNEQYF.

The V and J genes are TRBV3-1 and TRBJ2-7; 8 bases line up with TRBD2. The CDR3 totals 15 residues. Germline loops: CDR1 LGHDT, CDR2 YNNKEL (reference sequence). V lost 8 bases and J lost 2; bases outside the gene matches: 11. CDR3 DNA sequence: TGTGCCAGCGGCCCCAGGACTAGCAGTGCCTACGAGCAGTACTTC. Protein sequence: CASGPRTSSAYEQYF.

The V and J genes are TRBV11-2 and TRBJ2-3; no firm D call. Germline loops: CDR1 SGHAT, CDR2 FQNNGV. V lost 5 bases, J lost 3 bases, and 18 bases lay in between. The CDR3 loop spans 16 amino acids. As DNA, the CDR3 is TGTGCCAGCAGCCTACTGTTGGGTGCCGTGACAGATACGCAGTATTTT. Protein sequence: CASSLLLGAVTDTQYF. Full variable domain (rest looked up from reference TRBV11-2 and TRBJ2-3): EAGVAQSPRYKIIEKRQSVAFWCNPISGHATLYWYQQILGQGPKLLIQFQNNGVVDDSQLPKDRFSAERLKGVDSTLKIQPAKLEDSAVYLCASSLLLGAVTDTQYFGPGTRLTVL.

The chain recombines TRBV25-1 with TRBJ2-2; 10 bases are shared with TRBD2. The V and J ends lost 2 bases and 7 bases, in that order; junction bases with no gene match: 10. The CDR3 spans 17 residues. The germline V gene encodes CDR1 MGHDK and CDR2 SYGVNS. CDR3 nucleotides: TGTGCCAGCAGTGAAACGTTTGGGACTAGCGTTGGCGGGGAGCTGTTTTTT. Its translation: CASSETFGTSVGGELFF.

Written as DNA, the CDR3 is TGCATTGTGACCCCCAGTGGCAGCGGGAGGGCCGCCCCAGAGACCCAGTACTTC. Translation gives CIVTPSGSGRAAPETQYF. The chain carries TRBV29-1 and TRBJ2-5, with 10 positions matching TRBD2. Germline V lookup: CDR1 SQVTM, CDR2 ANQGSEA. CDR3 length: 18 amino acids.

At least ten counts were recorded for this clonotype. The rearrangement links TRBV7-2 to TRBJ2-7, with a weak D call TRBD2 (5 bases). V gave up 1 base and J gave up 6 bases, with 22 bases separating them. The CDR3 runs 17 residues. Germline lookup yields CDR1 SGHTA and CDR2 FQGNSA. DNA of the CDR3: TGTGCCAGCAGCTTAGGTCCGTTTTCGGGGATTTCGAGCGAGCAGTACTTC. Translating it yields CASSLGPFSGISSEQYF.

The chain links TRBV7-2 to TRBJ2-1; D perhaps matches TRBD1 (6 bases). V shed 1 base and J shed 5 bases, with 9 bases lying between them. This CDR3 spans 14 amino acids. Germline loops: CDR1 SGHTA, CDR2 FQGNSA. The CDR3 sequence: CASSLDRVDNEQFF. CDR3 bases: TGTGCCAGCAGCTTAGACAGGGTCGACAATGAGCAGTTCTTC.

The chain employs TRBV28 and TRBJ2-5, with D maybe TRBD2 (7 bases). V was shortened by 7 bases and J by 4 bases, with 19 bases between the two germline ends. Germline V gives CDR1 MDHEN, CDR2 SYDVKM. The CDR3 consists of 15 residues. Here the CDR3 reads CASNPRGAGAETQYF. DNA for the CDR3: TGTGCCAGCAACCCCCGGGGGGCTGGGGCAGAGACCCAGTACTTC.

This clonotype has only one observation. The rearrangement joins TRBV28 to TRBJ1-5; D remains ambiguous. CDR3 length: 14 residues. The germline CDR1 and CDR2 sequences are MDHEN and SYDVKM. The V end was cut by 1 base, the J end by 6 bases, with 10 bases between. CDR3 DNA: TGTGCCAGCAGTTTATCCCAGGAATCTCAGCCCCAGCATTTT. Translation: CASSLSQESQPQHF.

This clonotype was detected only a few times. This chain connects TRBV18 to TRBJ2-5; D unclear. The CDR3 runs 13 residues. The V and J ends lost 5 bases and 0 bases respectively, with 7 bases between them. The germline V gene has CDR1 KGHSH and CDR2 LQKENI. The CDR3 DNA is TGTGCCAGCTCAAGGAGAGACCAAGAGACCCAGTACTTC. Its protein is CASSRRDQETQYF.

The chain couples TRBV29-1 to TRBJ2-3, with a tentative D call TRBD2 (6 bases). CDR1 is SQVTM, CDR2 ANQGSEA, per germline. V was shortened by 7 bases and J by 1 base, with 15 bases between the two germline ends. The CDR3 is made up of 14 amino acids. Written as DNA, the CDR3 is TGCAGCGCCAAACGGGAGTGGGGCACAGATACGCAGTATTTT. It is translated as CSAKREWGTDTQYF.

The chain links TRBV7-2 to TRBJ1-1, with unresolved D. Trimming took 8 bases from V and 4 from J, leaving 14 bases between them. The CDR3 sequence is 13 residues long. Germline V gene sequence: CDR1 SGHTA, CDR2 FQGNSA. CDR3 sequence reads: CASGTGSATEAFF. CDR3 DNA sequence: TGTGCCAGCGGTACCGGGAGTGCCACTGAAGCTTTCTTT. Combining the CDR3 with reference TRBV7-2 and TRBJ1-1 gives the whole variable domain GAGVSQSPSNKVTEKGKDVELRCDPISGHTALYWYRQSLGQGLEFLIYFQGNSAPDKSGLPSDRFSAERTGGSVSTLTIQRTQQEDSAVYLCASGTGSATEAFFGQGTRLTVV.

The chain joins TRBV29-1 to TRBJ2-5; 7 bases fit TRBD2. The CDR3 spans 15 residues. In germline, CDR1 is SQVTM, CDR2 ANQGSEA. Unmatched junction bases numbered 12, after V lost 4 bases and J lost 4 bases. This CDR3 reads CSVVYQGGVSETQYF. The DNA of the CDR3 is TGCAGCGTTGTATATCAGGGAGGGGTCTCAGAGACCCAGTACTTC.

The rearrangement uses TRBV6-6 and TRBJ2-1, with TRBD1 identical over 7 bases. This CDR3 contains 13 residues. The trim removed 8 bases at V and 0 bases at J, leaving 1 base unmatched. Germline CDR1 is MNHNY and CDR2 is SVGAGI (reference sequence). This CDR3 is CASGTVSYNEQFF. The CDR3 bases are TGTGCCAGCGGGACAGTCTCCTACAATGAGCAGTTCTTC.

This clonotype was seen a few times. V is TRBV27 and J is TRBJ2-1, with 12 nucleotides matching TRBD2. V lost 7 bases to trimming and J lost 0 bases; unmatched junction nucleotides: 10. Germline V gene data show CDR1 as MNHEY and CDR2 as SMNVEV (reference sequence). CDR3 length: 18 amino acids. The CDR3 sequence is CASKGASGREGSYNEQFF. Here the CDR3 DNA reads TGTGCCAGCAAGGGTGCTAGCGGGAGGGAGGGCTCCTACAATGAGCAGTTCTTC.